The next 9 T cell receptor beta chains were all read from a single sample in a study of Ad26.COV2.S vaccination and SARS-CoV-2 variants. Only in-frame clones appear in the TCRdb table, and some are missing; sequencing was by immunoSEQ multiplex PCR. The sample has some 520,000 clones, roughly 85% seen once. Treatment given: approximately 18 received Ad26.COV2.S at low or high dose, single or two shots; about five received placebo; per-sample allocation not given. Sampling happened 63 days after the first vaccine or placebo injection. The sample consisted of peripheral blood, taken in a trial of Ad26.COV2.S vaccine versus placebo. The receptor set was obtained from a person aged 18 to 59 who received the Ad26.COV2.S COVID-19 vaccine or a placebo.

This sequence joins TRBV4-1 and TRBJ2-4; D perhaps matches TRBD1 (5 bases). Germline V lookup: CDR1 MGHRA, CDR2 YSYEKL. This CDR3 is 20 amino acids long. With 4 bases removed from V and 3 bases from J, the gap between germline ends came to 28 bases. This chain's CDR3 is CASSPHNLNPRVGVKNIQYF. DNA of the CDR3: TGCGCCAGCAGCCCACACAACCTCAACCCCAGGGTAGGGGTCAAAAACATTCAGTACTTC.

This chain links TRBV27 with TRBJ2-1; D is ambiguous. The V end lost 3 bases, the J end lost 5 bases, and 11 bases lay between the germline ends. In germline, CDR1 is MNHEY, CDR2 SMNVEV (reference sequence). This CDR3 has 14 amino acids. The CDR3 DNA reads TGTGCCAGCAGTTTGGCTAGAGGCCACAATGAGCAGTTCTTC. Encoded protein: CASSLARGHNEQFF.

CDR3 loop: CASSYGTSGSKQYF. The DNA for the CDR3 is TGTGCCAGCAGTTATGGGACTAGCGGGAGTAAGCAGTACTTC. The chain joins TRBV27 to TRBJ2-7; 14 nucleotides match TRBD2. CDR1 and CDR2 (germline): MNHEY, SMNVEV (reference sequence). CDR3 length: 14 amino acids. Germline trimming cut 4 bases from V and 8 bases from J; bases unmatched to any gene: 4.

The chain is built from TRBV5-1 and TRBJ2-7; 15 bases match TRBD2. Germline V gene data show CDR1 as SGHRS and CDR2 as YFSETQ. This CDR3 is 17 amino acids long. The J segment lost 3 bases and the V segment lost 3 bases, leaving 7 bases of the junction unmatched. The CDR3 DNA reads TGCGCCAGCAGCTCCTGGACTAGCGGGAGGGCCGTCTACGAGCAGTACTTC. It specifies CASSSWTSGRAVYEQYF.

The chain combines TRBV14 with TRBJ2-1, with D possibly TRBD2 on 6 matching bases. The V gene's germline CDR1 is SGHDN and CDR2 FVKESK. The V end lost 4 bases, the J end lost 4 bases, and 17 bases lay between the germline ends. There are 16 residues in the CDR3. The CDR3 protein is CASSPIGGTGYNEQFF. CDR3 nucleotides: TGTGCCAGCAGCCCTATTGGGGGGACTGGGTACAATGAGCAGTTCTTC.

DNA for the CDR3: TGCGCCAGCAGCTTGGAGTCGCCCGGGACAGGGTTTTATTACGAGCAGTACTTC. Protein product: CASSLESPGTGFYYEQYF. The J gene is TRBJ2-7, the V gene TRBV5-1; 9 bases are a match to TRBD1. CDR1 is SGHRS and CDR2 is YFSETQ in the germline V gene. The CDR3 length is 18 residues. The V segment lost 0 bases and the J segment 4 bases; nucleotides outside the gene matches: 14. Combining the CDR3 with reference TRBV5-1 and TRBJ2-7 gives the whole variable domain KAGVTQTPRYLIKTRGQQVTLSCSPISGHRSVSWYQQTPGQGLQFLFEYFSETQRNKGNFPGRFSGRQFSNSRSEMNVSTLELGDSALYLCASSLESPGTGFYYEQYFGPGTRLTVT.

This clone is categorized as medium-sized. This chain uses TRBV6-6 with TRBJ2-1, with 7 bases aligning to TRBD2. Germline-derived CDR1 and CDR2 are MNHNY and SVGAGI (reference sequence). The length of the CDR3 is 15 residues. Trimming removed 7 bases from V and 0 bases from J; junction bases left unmatched: 6. CDR3 protein: CASTSRGGSYNEQFF. The CDR3 bases are TGTGCCAGCACCTCGCGCGGGGGCTCCTACAATGAGCAGTTCTTC.

V and J are TRBV28 and TRBJ2-5; TRBD2 matches 7 bases. The CDR3 sequence is 14 residues long. Germline V gene lookup returns CDR1 MDHEN and CDR2 SYDVKM. The ends lost 3 bases at V and 2 bases at J; junction bases unmatched: 3. CDR3 protein: CASSLGGTQETQYF. CDR3 sequence (DNA): TGTGCCAGCAGTTTGGGGGGGACTCAAGAGACCCAGTACTTC.

The CDR3, as DNA: TGCGCCAGCAGTCGGACAGGAGGAAATGCTTTCTTT. Translating gives CASSRTGGNAFF. This chain joins TRBV5-1 and TRBJ1-1, with TRBD1 identical over 7 bases. CDR3 size: 12 residues. The germline V gene has CDR1 SGHRS and CDR2 YFSETQ. Unmatched junction bases numbered 9, after V lost 5 bases and J lost 11 bases.